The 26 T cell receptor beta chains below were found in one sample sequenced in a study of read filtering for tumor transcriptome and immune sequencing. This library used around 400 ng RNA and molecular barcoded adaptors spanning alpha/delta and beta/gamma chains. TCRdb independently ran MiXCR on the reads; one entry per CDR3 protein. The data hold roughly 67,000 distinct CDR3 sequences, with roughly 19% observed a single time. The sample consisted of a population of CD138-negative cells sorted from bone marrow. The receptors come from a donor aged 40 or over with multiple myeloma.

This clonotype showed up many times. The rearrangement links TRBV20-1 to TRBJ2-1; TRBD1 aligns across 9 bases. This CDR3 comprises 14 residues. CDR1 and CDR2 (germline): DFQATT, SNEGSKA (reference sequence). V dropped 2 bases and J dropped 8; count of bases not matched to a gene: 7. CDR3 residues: CSARKGTGWHEQFF. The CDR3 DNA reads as TGCAGTGCTAGAAAGGGGACAGGGTGGCATGAGCAGTTCTTC.

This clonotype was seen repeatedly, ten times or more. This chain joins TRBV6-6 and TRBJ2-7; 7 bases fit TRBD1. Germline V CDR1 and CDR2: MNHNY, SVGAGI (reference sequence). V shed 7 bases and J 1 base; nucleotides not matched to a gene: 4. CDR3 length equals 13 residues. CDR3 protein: CASKTGESYEQYF. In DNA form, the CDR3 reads TGTGCCAGCAAAACAGGGGAATCCTACGAGCAGTACTTC.

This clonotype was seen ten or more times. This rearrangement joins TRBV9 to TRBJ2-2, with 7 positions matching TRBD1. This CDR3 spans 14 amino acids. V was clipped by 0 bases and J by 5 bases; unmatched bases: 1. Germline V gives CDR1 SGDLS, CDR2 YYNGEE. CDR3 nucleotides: TGTGCCAGCAGCGTAGGCAGGGGGACCGGGGAGCTGTTTTTT. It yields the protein CASSVGRGTGELFF. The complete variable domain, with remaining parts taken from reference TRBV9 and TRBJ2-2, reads DSGVTQTPKHLITATGQRVTLRCSPRSGDLSVYWYQQSLDQGLQFLIQYYNGEERAKGNILERFSAQQFPDLHSELNLSSLELGDSALYFCASSVGRGTGELFFGEGSRLTVL.

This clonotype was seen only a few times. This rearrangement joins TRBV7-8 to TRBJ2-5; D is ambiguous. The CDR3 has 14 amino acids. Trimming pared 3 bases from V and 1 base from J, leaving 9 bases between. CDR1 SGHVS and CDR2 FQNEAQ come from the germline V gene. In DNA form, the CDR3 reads TGTGCCAGCAGCTTCCAGTTTATCCAAGAGACCCAGTACTTC. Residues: CASSFQFIQETQYF. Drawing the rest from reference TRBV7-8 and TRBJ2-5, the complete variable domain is GAGVSQSPRYKVAKRGQDVALRCDPISGHVSLFWYQQALGQGPEFLTYFQNEAQLDKSGLPSDRFFAERPEGSVSTLKIQRTQQEDSAVYLCASSFQFIQETQYFGPGTRLLVL.

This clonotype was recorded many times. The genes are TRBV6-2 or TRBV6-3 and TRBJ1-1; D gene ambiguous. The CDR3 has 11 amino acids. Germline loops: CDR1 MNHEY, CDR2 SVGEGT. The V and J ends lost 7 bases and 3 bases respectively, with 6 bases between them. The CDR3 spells CASNGHTEAFF. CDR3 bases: TGTGCCAGCAACGGCCACACTGAAGCTTTCTTT.

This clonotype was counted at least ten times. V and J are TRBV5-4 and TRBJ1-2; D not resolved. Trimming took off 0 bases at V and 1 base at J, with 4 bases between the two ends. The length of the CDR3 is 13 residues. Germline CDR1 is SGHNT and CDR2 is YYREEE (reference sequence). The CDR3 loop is CASSLARNYGYTF. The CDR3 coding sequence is TGTGCCAGCAGCTTGGCCCGTAACTATGGCTACACCTTC.

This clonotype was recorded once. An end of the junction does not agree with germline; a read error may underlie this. The CDR3 here is CCVVGGASSHNEQFF. For the CDR3, the DNA is TGCTGCGTTGTCGGGGGGGCCAGCTCCCACAATGAGCAGTTCTTC. The chain links TRBV29-1 to TRBJ2-1, with 8 bases that match TRBD2. The CDR3 is made up of 15 amino acids. Germline V gene lookup returns CDR1 SQVTM and CDR2 ANQGSEA.

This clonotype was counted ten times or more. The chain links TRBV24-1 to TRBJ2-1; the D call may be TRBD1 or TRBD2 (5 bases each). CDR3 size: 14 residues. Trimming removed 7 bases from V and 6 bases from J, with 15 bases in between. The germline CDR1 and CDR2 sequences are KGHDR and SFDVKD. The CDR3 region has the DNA TGTGCCACCAGAGCTAATGGGGGTGGCAATGAGCAGTTCTTC. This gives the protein CATRANGGGNEQFF.

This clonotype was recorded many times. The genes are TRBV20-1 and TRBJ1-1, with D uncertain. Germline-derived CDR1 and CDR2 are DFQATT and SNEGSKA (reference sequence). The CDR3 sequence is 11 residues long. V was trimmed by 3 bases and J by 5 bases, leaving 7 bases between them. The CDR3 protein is CSASVGTEAFF. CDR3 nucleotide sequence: TGCAGTGCTAGCGTGGGGACTGAAGCTTTCTTT.

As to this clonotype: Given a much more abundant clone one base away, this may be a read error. CDR3 region: CASSYPGNQPQHF. The CDR3, as DNA: TGTGCCAGCAGTTACCCGGGCAATCAGCCCCAGCATTTT. The chain combines TRBV6-2 or TRBV6-3 with TRBJ1-5; unclear D gene. There are 13 residues in the CDR3. V was pared by 2 bases and J by 2 bases, with 4 bases between. In germline, CDR1 is MNHEY, CDR2 SVGEGT.

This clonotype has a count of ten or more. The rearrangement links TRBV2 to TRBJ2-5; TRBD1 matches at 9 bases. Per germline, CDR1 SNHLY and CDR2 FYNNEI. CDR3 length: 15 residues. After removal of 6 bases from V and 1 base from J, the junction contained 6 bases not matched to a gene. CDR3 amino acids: CASRLQGAFQETQYF. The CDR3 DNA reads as TGTGCCAGCAGATTACAGGGGGCCTTCCAAGAGACCCAGTACTTC.

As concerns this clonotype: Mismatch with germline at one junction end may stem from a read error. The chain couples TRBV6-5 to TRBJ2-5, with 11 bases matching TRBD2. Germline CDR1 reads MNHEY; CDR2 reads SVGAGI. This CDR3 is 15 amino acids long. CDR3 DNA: TGTGCCAGCAGTGAGACTAGCGGGGTTCAAGAGATCCAGTACTTC. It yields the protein CASSETSGVQEIQYF.

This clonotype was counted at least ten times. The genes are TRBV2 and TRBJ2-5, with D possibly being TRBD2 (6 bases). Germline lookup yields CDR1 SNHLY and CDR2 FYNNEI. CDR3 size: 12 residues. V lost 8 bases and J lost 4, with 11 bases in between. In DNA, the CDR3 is TGTGCCAGCTCGGGACTTTCAGAGACCCAGTACTTC. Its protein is CASSGLSETQYF.

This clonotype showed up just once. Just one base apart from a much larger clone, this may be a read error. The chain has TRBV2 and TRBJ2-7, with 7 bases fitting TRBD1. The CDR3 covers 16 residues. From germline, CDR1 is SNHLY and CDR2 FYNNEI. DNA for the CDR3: TGTGCCAGCAGAGCCCACAGGGGCCTCGGGACCTACGAGAAGTACTTC. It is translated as CASRAHRGLGTYEKYF.

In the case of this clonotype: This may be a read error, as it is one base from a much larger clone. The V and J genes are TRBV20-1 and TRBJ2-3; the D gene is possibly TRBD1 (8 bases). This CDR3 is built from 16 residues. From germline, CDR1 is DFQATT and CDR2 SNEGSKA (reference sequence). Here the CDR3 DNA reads TGCAGTGCTAGAGATCTCGGTTGGCGGGGGACAGGTACGCAGTATTTT. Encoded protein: CSARDLGWRGTGTQYF.

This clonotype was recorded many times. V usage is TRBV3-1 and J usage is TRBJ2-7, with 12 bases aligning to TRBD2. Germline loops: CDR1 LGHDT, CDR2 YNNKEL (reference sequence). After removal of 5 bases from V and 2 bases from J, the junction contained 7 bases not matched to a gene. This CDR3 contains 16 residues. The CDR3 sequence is CASSFGLAGSPYEQYF. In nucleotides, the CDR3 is TGTGCCAGCAGCTTCGGACTAGCGGGAAGCCCCTACGAGCAGTACTTC.

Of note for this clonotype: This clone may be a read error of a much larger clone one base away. The CDR3 region has the DNA TGCAGCGTTGTATCGGGGGCTGAAGCTTTCTTT. Translating gives CSVVSGAEAFF. The rearrangement links TRBV29-1 to TRBJ1-1, with D perhaps TRBD1 (5 bases). Germline V CDR1 and CDR2: SQVTM, ANQGSEA. Trimming stripped 4 bases from V and 6 bases from J, with 9 bases between. The CDR3 sequence is 11 residues long.

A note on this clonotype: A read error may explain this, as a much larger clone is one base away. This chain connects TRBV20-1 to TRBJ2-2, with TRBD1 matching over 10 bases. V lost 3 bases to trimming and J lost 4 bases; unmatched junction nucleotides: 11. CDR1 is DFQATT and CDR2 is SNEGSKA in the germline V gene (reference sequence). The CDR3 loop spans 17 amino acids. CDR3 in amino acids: CSASAIAGTGVTGELFF. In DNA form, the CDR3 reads TGCAGTGCTAGCGCTATTGCCGGGACAGGGGTCACCGGGGAGCTGTTTTTT.

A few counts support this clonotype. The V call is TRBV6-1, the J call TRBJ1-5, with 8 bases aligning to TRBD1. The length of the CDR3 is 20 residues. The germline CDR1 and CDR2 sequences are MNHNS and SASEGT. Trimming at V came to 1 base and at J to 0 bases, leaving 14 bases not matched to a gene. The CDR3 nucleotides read TGTGCCAGCAGTGAAGTCTTTGTCCGGACAGGGTGGAATAGCAATCAGCCCCAGCATTTT. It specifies CASSEVFVRTGWNSNQPQHF.

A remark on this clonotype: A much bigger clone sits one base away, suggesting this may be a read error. The CDR3 protein is CASSLAAGGNSPLHF. CDR3 bases: TGTGCCAGCAGCTTGGCGGCAGGGGGGAATTCACCCCTCCACTTT. This chain connects TRBV5-4 to TRBJ1-6; 7 bases match TRBD1. The CDR3 extends over 15 amino acids. Germline CDR1 is SGHNT and CDR2 is YYREEE (reference sequence). Trimming took 0 bases from V and 7 from J; bases not matched to a gene: 4.

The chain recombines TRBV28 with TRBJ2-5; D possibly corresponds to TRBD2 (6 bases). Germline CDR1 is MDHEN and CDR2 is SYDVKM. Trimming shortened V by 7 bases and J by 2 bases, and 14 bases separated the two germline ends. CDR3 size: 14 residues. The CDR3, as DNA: TGTGCCAGCACCCTGTCCGGGGGACAAGAGACCCAGTACTTC. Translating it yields CASTLSGGQETQYF.

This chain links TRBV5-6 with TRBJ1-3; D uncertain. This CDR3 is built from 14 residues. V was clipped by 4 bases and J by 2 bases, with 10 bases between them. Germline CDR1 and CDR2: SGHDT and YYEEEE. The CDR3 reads CASSPGRAGNTIYF. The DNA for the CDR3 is TGTGCCAGCAGCCCGGGGAGGGCTGGAAACACCATATATTTT. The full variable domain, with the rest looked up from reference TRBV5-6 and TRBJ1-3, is DAGVTQSPTHLIKTRGQQVTLRCSPKSGHDTVSWYQQALGQGPQFIFQYYEEEERQRGNFPDRFSGHQFPNYSSELNVNALLLGDSALYLCASSPGRAGNTIYFGEGSWLTVV.

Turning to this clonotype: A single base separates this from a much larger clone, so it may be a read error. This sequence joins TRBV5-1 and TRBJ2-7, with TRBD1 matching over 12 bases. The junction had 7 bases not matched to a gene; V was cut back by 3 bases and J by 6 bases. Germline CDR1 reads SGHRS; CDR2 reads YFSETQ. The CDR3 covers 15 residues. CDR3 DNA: TGCGCCAGCAGCTCGGGACAGGGGGCAAGAGGCGAGCAGTACTTC. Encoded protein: CASSSGQGARGEQYF.

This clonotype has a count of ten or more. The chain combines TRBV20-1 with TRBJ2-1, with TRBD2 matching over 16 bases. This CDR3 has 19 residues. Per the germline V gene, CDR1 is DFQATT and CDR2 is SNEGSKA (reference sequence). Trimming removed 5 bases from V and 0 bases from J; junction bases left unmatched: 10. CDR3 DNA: TGCAGTGCTGGCCGGCCGGGACTAGCGGGGGGGCTCTCCTACAATGAGCAGTTCTTC. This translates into CSAGRPGLAGGLSYNEQFF.

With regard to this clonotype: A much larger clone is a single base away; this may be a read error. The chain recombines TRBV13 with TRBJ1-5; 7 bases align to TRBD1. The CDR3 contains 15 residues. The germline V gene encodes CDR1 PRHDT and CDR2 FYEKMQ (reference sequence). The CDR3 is CASSLGESGGQPRHF. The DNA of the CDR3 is TGTGCCAGCAGCTTAGGGGAGTCAGGGGGTCAGCCCCGGCATTTT. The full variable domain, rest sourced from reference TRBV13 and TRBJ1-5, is AAGVIQSPRHLIKEKRETATLKCYPIPRHDTVYWYQQGPGQDPQFLISFYEKMQSDKGSIPDRFSAQQFSDYHSELNMSSLELGDSALYFCASSLGESGGQPRHFGDGTRLSIL.

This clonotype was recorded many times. CDR3 DNA sequence: TGCGCCAGCAGCTTGAGCATCTCTAACTATGGCTACACCTTC. Its translation is CASSLSISNYGYTF. The chain recombines TRBV5-1 with TRBJ1-2; no clear D gene. The ends were cut back, 1 base at V and 0 bases at J, with 7 bases in the middle. Germline V CDR1 and CDR2: SGHRS, YFSETQ. This CDR3 has 14 residues.